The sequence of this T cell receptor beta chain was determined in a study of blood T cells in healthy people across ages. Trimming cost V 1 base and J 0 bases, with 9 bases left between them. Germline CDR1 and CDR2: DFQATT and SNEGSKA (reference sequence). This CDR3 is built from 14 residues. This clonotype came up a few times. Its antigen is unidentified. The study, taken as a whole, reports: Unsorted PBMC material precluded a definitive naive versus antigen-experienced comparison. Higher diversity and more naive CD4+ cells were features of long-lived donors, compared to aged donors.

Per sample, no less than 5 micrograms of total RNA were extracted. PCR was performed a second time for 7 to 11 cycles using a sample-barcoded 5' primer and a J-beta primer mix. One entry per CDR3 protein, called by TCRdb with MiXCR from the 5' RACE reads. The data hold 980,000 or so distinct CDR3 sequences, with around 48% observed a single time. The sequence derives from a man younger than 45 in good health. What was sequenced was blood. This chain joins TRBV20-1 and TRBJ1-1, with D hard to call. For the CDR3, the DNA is TGCAGTGCTAGAGCACAGAAGCTGAACACTGAAGCTTTCTTT. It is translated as CSARAQKLNTEAFF.